The rows below give T cell receptor beta chains drawn from one sample of a study of radiotherapy plus CTLA-4 blockade in lung cancer. Measured with immunoSEQ multiplex PCR; TCRdb has only the in-frame clones, and not every one. The table includes about 100,000 clones, 83% detected once. Sequencing used peripheral blood, obtained from a patient treated with radiotherapy plus ipilimumab. Every receptor here comes from a human donor with non-small cell lung cancer who had stable disease on radiotherapy plus ipilimumab. Both conserved end residues are part of each CDR3. Each record gives: J gene, V gene, CDR3 protein.

j_gene: TRBJ1-1
v_gene: TRBV5-1
CDR3aa: CASSLGSGGAGTEAFF

j_gene: TRBJ1-1
v_gene: TRBV30
CDR3aa: CAWSFGQTEAFF

j_gene: TRBJ2-5
v_gene: TRBV7-7
CDR3aa: CASSLVGGIRETQYF

j_gene: TRBJ1-4
v_gene: TRBV2
CDR3aa: CASSEAGRSFNEKLFF

j_gene: TRBJ2-3
v_gene: TRBV7-9
CDR3aa: CASSLGGPGRGADTQYF

j_gene: TRBJ2-1
v_gene: TRBV29-1
CDR3aa: CSVQVLVREQFF

j_gene: TRBJ2-1
v_gene: TRBV9
CDR3aa: CASSVGGGYSSYNEQFF

j_gene: TRBJ2-7
v_gene: TRBV6-4
CDR3aa: CASRGCHEQYF

j_gene: TRBJ2-5
v_gene: TRBV28
CDR3aa: CASSTDRGSELKETQYF

j_gene: TRBJ2-6
v_gene: TRBV10-1
CDR3aa: CASRTRGPIDRALGANVLTF

j_gene: TRBJ1-1
v_gene: TRBV19
CDR3aa: CASTYGTGETEAFF

j_gene: TRBJ1-5
v_gene: TRBV27
CDR3aa: CASSPTGSNQPQHF

j_gene: TRBJ2-7
v_gene: TRBV28
CDR3aa: CASTRRPSSYEQYF

j_gene: TRBJ1-5
v_gene: TRBV5-6
CDR3aa: CASGTWGIQPQHF

j_gene: TRBJ1-2
v_gene: TRBV5-1
CDR3aa: CASSLGQGGGYTF

j_gene: TRBJ1-1
v_gene: TRBV21-1
CDR3aa: CASSKGDIVPAFF

j_gene: TRBJ2-5
v_gene: TRBV10-2
CDR3aa: CASYRFKETQYF

j_gene: TRBJ2-5
v_gene: TRBV6-5
CDR3aa: CATVPGTGHQETQYF

j_gene: TRBJ2-5
v_gene: TRBV11-2
CDR3aa: CASSNLAAKETQYF

j_gene: TRBJ2-1
v_gene: TRBV6-1
CDR3aa: CASSAPIAGAGEQFF

j_gene: TRBJ1-5
v_gene: TRBV21-1
CDR3aa: CAGNRDYNQPQHF

j_gene: TRBJ2-7
v_gene: TRBV28
CDR3aa: CASSSAGLGGHEQYF

j_gene: TRBJ1-5
v_gene: TRBV6-1
CDR3aa: CASSSGTGANQPQHF

j_gene: TRBJ2-7
v_gene: TRBV15
CDR3aa: CATSDQVVEQYF

j_gene: TRBJ2-1
v_gene: TRBV5-1
CDR3aa: CASSLGHLGEFF

j_gene: TRBJ2-1
v_gene: TRBV4-1
CDR3aa: CASSQEGLGSDEQFF

j_gene: TRBJ2-1
v_gene: TRBV7-3
CDR3aa: CASSPRDSSYNEQFF

j_gene: TRBJ2-5
v_gene: TRBV5-1
CDR3aa: CASSLLSETQYF

j_gene: TRBJ2-7
v_gene: TRBV30
CDR3aa: CAWSVRQGSYEQYF

j_gene: TRBJ2-2
v_gene: TRBV4-1
CDR3aa: CASSQDLGRRRGGELFF

j_gene: TRBJ2-2
v_gene: TRBV9
CDR3aa: CASSVAYPTGELFF

j_gene: TRBJ1-4
v_gene: TRBV6-1
CDR3aa: CASSVRGRLNEKLFF

j_gene: TRBJ1-3
v_gene: TRBV30
CDR3aa: CAWTGLLGNTIYF

j_gene: TRBJ2-3
v_gene: TRBV9
CDR3aa: CASSVVGVTDTQYF

j_gene: TRBJ2-7
v_gene: TRBV6-5
CDR3aa: CASSPGTGNGEQYF